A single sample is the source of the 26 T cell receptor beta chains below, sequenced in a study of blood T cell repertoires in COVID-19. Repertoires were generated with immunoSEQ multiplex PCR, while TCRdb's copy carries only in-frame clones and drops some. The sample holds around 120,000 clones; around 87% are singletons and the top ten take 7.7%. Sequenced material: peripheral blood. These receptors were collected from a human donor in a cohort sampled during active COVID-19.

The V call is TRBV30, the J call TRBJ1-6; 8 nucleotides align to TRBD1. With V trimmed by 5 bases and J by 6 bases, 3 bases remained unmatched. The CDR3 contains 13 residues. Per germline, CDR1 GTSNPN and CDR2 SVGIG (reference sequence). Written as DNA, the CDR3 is TGTGCCTGGCAGGGGGCCGCTAATTCACCCCTCCACTTT. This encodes CAWQGAANSPLHF. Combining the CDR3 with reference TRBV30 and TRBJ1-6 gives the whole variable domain SQTIHQWPATLVQPVGSPLSLECTVEGTSNPNLYWYRQAAGRGLQLLFYSVGIGQISSEVPQNLSASRPQDRQFILSSKKLLLSDSGFYLCAWQGAANSPLHFGNGTRLTVT.

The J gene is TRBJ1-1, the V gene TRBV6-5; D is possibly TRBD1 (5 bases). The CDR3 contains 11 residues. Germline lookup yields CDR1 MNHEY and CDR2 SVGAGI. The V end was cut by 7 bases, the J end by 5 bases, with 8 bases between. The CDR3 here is CASTGVTEAFF. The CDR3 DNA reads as TGTGCCAGCACGGGGGTGACTGAAGCTTTCTTT.

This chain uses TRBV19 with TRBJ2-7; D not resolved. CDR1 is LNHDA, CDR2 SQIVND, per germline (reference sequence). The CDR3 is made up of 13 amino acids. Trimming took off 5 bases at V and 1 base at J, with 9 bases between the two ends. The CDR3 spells CASSSRNSYEQYF. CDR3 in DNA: TGTGCCAGTAGTTCCAGGAATTCCTACGAGCAGTACTTC.

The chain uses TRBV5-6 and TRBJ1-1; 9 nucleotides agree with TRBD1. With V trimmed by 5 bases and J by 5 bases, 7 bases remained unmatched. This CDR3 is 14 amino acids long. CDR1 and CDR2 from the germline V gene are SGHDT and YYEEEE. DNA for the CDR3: TGTGCCAGCAGTTCGGACAGGGGATTTACTGAAGCTTTCTTT. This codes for CASSSDRGFTEAFF.

As DNA, the CDR3 is TGCAGCGCCGAAGGGATTAGCGGGAGAACAGATACGCAGTATTTT. Amino acids: CSAEGISGRTDTQYF. The J gene is TRBJ2-3, the V gene TRBV29-1; TRBD2 matches 9 bases. With V trimmed by 7 bases and J by 3 bases, 11 bases remained unmatched. The CDR3 length is 15 residues. Germline CDR1 and CDR2: SQVTM and ANQGSEA.

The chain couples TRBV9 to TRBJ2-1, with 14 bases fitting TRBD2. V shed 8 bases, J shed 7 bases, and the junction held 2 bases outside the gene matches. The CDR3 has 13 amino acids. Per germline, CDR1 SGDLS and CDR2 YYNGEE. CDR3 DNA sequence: TGTGCCAGTGGGACTAGCGGGGGTAATGAGCAGTTCTTC. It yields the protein CASGTSGGNEQFF.

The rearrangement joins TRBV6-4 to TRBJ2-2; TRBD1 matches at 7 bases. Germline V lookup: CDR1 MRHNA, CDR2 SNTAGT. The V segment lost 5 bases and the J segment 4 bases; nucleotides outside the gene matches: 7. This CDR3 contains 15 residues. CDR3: CASSQQGSGTGELFF. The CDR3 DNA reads TGTGCCAGCAGTCAACAGGGGTCAGGCACCGGGGAGCTGTTTTTT.

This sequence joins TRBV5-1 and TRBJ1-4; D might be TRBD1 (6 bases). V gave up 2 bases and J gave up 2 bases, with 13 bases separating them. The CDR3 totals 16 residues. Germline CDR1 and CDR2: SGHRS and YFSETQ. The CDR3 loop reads CASSLDGQPTNEKLFF. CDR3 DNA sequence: TGCGCCAGCAGCTTAGATGGACAGCCCACTAATGAAAAACTGTTTTTT.

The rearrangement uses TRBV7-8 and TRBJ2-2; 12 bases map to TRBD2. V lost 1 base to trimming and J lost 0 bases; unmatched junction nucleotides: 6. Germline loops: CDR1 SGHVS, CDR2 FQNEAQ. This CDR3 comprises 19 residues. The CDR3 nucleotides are TGTGCCAGCAGCTTAGGGTCTAGCGGGAGGGCCCCGAACACCGGGGAGCTGTTTTTT. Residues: CASSLGSSGRAPNTGELFF.

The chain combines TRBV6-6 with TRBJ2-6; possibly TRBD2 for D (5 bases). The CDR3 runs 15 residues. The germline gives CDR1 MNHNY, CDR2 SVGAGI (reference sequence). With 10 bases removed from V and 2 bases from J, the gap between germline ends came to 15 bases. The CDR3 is CATRSLAPGANVLTF. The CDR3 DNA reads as TGTGCCACCCGATCTCTAGCCCCTGGGGCCAACGTCCTGACTTTC.

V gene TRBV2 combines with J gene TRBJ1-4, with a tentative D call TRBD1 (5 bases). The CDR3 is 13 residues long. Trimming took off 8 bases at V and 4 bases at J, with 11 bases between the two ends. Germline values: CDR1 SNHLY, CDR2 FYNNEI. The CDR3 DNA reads TGTGCCAGCCGGGGGTCCTATAATGAAAAACTGTTTTTT. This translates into CASRGSYNEKLFF.

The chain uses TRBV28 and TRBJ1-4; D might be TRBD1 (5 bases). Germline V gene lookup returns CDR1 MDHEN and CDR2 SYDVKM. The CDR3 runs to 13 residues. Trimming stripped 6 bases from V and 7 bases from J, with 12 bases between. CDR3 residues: CASSIGGAEKLFF. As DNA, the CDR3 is TGTGCCAGCAGCATCGGCGGGGCTGAAAAACTGTTTTTT.

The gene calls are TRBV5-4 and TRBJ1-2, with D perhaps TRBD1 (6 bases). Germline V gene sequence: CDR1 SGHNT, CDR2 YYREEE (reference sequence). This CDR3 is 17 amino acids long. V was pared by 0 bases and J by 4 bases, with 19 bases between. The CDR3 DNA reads TGTGCCAGCAGCTTGGGGGCAGGGGCGTCGAGAACCTATGGCTACACCTTC. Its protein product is CASSLGAGASRTYGYTF.

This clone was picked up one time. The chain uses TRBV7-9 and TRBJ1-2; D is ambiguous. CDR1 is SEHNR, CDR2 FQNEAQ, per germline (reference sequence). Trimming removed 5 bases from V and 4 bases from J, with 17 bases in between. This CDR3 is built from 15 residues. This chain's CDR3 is CASSAADGTSYGYTF. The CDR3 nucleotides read TGTGCCAGCAGCGCCGCGGACGGCACTAGCTATGGCTACACCTTC.

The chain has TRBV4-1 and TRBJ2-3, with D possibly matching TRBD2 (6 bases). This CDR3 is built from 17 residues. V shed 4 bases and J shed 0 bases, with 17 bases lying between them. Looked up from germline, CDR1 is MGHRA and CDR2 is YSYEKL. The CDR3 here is CASSPGALAHSTDTQYF. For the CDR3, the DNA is TGCGCCAGCAGCCCTGGTGCCCTAGCGCACAGCACAGATACGCAGTATTTT.

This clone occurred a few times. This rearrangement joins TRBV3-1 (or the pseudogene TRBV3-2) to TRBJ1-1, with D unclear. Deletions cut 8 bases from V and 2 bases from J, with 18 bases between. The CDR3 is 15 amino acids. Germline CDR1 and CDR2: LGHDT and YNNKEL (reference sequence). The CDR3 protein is CASSLRRAGNTEAFF. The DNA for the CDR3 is TGTGCCAGCTCCCTACGGAGGGCGGGAAACACTGAAGCTTTCTTT.

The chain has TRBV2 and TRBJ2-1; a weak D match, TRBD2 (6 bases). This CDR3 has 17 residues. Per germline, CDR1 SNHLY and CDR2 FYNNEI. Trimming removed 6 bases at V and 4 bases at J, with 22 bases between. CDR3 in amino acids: CASRGGIYGGYYNEQFF. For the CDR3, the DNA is TGTGCCAGCAGAGGTGGCATTTACGGGGGTTATTACAATGAGCAGTTCTTC.

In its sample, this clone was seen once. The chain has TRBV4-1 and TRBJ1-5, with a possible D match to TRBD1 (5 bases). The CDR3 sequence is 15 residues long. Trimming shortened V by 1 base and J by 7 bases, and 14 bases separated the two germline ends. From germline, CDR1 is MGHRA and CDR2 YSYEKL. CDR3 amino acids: CASSQALQGGQPQHF. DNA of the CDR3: TGCGCCAGCAGCCAAGCATTGCAGGGAGGACAGCCCCAGCATTTT.

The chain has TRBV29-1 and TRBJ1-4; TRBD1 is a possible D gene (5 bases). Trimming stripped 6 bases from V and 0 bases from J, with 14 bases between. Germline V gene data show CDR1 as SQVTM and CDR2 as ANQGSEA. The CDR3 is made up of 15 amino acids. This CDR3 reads CSVGGGKATNEKLFF. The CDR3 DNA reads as TGCAGCGTCGGGGGGGGAAAAGCAACTAATGAAAAACTGTTTTTT.

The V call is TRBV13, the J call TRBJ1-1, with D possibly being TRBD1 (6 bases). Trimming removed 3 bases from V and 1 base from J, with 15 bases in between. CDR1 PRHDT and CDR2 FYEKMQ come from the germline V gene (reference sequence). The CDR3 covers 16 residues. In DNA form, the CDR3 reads TGTGCCAGCAGCTTCAACAACAGGGCACCGAACACTGAAGCTTTCTTT. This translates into CASSFNNRAPNTEAFF.

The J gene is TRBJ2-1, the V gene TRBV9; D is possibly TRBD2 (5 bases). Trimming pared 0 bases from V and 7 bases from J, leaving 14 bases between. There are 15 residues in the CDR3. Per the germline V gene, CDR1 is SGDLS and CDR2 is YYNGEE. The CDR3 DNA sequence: TGTGCCAGCAGCGTAGTCGACTACAGAAGAAATGAGCAGTTCTTC. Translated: CASSVVDYRRNEQFF.

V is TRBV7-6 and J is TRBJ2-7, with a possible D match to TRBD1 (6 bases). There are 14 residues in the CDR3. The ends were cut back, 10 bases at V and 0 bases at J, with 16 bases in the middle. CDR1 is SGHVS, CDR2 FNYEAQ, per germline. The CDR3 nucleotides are TGTGCCACCAACCCTGGGGGCAGCTCCTACGAGCAGTACTTC. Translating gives CATNPGGSSYEQYF.

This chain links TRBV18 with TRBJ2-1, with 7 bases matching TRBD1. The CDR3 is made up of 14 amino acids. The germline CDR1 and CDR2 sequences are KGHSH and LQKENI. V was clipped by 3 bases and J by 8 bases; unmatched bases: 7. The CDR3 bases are TGTGCCAGCTCACCGCCCGACAGGGCCGATGAGCAGTTCTTC. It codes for CASSPPDRADEQFF.

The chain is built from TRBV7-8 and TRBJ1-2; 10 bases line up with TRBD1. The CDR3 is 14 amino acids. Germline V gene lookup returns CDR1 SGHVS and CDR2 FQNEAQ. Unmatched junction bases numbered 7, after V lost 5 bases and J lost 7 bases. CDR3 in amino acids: CASSQGQGNRGYTF. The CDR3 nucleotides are TGTGCCAGCAGCCAGGGACAGGGGAATCGTGGCTACACCTTC.

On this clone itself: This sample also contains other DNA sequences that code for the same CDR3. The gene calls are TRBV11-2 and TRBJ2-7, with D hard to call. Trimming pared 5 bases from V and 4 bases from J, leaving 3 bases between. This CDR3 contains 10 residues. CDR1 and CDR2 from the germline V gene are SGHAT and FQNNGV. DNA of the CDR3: TGTGCCAGCAGCCATTACGAGCAGTACTTC. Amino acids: CASSHYEQYF.

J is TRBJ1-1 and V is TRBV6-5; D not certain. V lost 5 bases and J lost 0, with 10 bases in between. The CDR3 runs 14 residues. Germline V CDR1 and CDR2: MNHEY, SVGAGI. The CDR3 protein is CASSTGVVNTEAFF. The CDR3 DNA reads TGTGCCAGCAGTACCGGGGTGGTGAACACTGAAGCTTTCTTT.